This T cell receptor beta chain was identified during a study of blood T cell repertoires in COVID-19. Assay used: immunoSEQ multiplex PCR; TCRdb lists only in-frame clones, some missing. This sample yields some 170,000 clones, of which more than 75% are seen a single time; roughly 1.2% belongs to the top ten. This clone has only a few counts. The V end was cut by 2 bases, the J end by 7 bases, with 15 bases between. The CDR3 is 14 residues long. Germline V lookup: CDR1 SGHNT, CDR2 YYREEE (reference sequence). This receptor was taken from a human donor with acute COVID-19. The donor label of this sample is uncertain. The material sequenced was PBMCs or T cells enriched from blood (not recorded which). The chain is built from TRBV5-4 and TRBJ1-2; a possible D gene is TRBD1 (6 bases). The CDR3 nucleotides are TGTGCCAGCAGCTTCTCAGGGGCGCGCGGTGGCTACACCTTC. This codes for CASSFSGARGGYTF.